The T cell receptor beta chain under discussion was sequenced for a study of T cells after yellow fever vaccination. Study-wide background: Based on CD3, CD45RA, CCR7 and CD95, EM, EMRA, CM and Tscm memory subsets were sorted. SMART-Seq v4 Ultra Low Input served to prepare low-cell-number fractions.

This clonotype was observed many times. Overall study findings and caveats: Within the sorted memory subsets, almost all vaccine-responding clonotypes could not be detected on day 0. Compared with primary, the secondary response was weaker and peaked at day 5, not 15.

Via MiXCR, TCRdb re-called the 5' RACE reads, giving one row per CDR3 protein. The sample has more than 25,000 distinct CDR3 sequences; 5.5% to 8% are singletons. Trimming pared 2 bases from V and 4 bases from J, leaving 5 bases between. CDR3 length equals 11 residues. The germline V gene has CDR1 SQVTM and CDR2 ANQGSEA. The clonotype originates from a man aged 30 to 39 who received the YFV17D yellow fever vaccine. The rearrangement links TRBV29-1 to TRBJ1-2; unclear D gene. Specimen: PBMCs, either bulk or a sorted T-cell subset (CD4+, CD8+, memory, or dextramer-sorted; not recorded which), collected on the day of the yellow fever booster vaccination. The CDR3 DNA reads as TGCAGCGTTGAATCCACCTATGGCTACACCTTC. This encodes CSVESTYGYTF.